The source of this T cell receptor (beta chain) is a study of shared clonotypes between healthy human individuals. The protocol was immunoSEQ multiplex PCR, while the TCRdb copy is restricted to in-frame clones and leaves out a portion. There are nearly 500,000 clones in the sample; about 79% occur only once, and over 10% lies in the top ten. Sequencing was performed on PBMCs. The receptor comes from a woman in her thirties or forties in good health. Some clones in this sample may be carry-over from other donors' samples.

The CDR3 loop is CASSMSDRGIEAFF. The CDR3 region has the DNA TGTGCCAGTAGTATGTCGGACAGGGGGATTGAAGCTTTCTTT. J is TRBJ1-1 and V is TRBV19; 10 positions match TRBD1. Germline assignment: CDR1 LNHDA and CDR2 SQIVND (reference sequence). This CDR3 region has 14 residues. With 3 bases clipped from V and 7 bases from J, the junction kept 5 bases outside the gene matches.